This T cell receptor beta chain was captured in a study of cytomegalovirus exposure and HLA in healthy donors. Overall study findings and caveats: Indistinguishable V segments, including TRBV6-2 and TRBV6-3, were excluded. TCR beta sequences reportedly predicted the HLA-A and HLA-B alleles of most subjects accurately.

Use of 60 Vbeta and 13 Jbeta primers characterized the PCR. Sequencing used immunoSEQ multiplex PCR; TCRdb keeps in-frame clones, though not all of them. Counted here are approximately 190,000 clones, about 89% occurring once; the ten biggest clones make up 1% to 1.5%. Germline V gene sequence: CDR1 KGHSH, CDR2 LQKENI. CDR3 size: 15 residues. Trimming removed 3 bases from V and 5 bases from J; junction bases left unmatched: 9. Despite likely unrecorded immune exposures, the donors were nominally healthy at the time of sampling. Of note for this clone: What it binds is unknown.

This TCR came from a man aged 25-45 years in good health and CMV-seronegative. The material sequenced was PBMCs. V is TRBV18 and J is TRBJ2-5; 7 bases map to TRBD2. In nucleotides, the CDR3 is TGTGCCAGCTCACCCGTAGGACTAGGCGCGGAGACCCAGTACTTC. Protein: CASSPVGLGAETQYF.